This T cell receptor (beta chain) derives from a study of T cells in localized non-small cell lung cancer (dated by TCRdb to 2020 to 2022). General notes on the study: The study analyzed T cell repertoires of over 200 early-stage NSCLC patients, comparing tumors and uninvolved tumor-adjacent lungs. Of the NSCLC patients, fewer than 150 were male and roughly 110 were female, and the mean age was approximately 64 years. The cohort comprised approximately 240 treatment-naïve NSCLC patients with resected, localized lung tumors.

The V and J ends are trimmed by 7 bases and 0 bases, leaving 16 bases between them. The germline V gene encodes CDR1 MNHEY and CDR2 SVGAGI. The CDR3 numbers 15 residues from cysteine through phenylalanine. The CDR3 DNA has 45 bases and is translated from base 1. At diagnosis, tumor, uninvolved tumor-adjacent lung and peripheral blood were collected and then preserved as a mix of FFPE and fresh-frozen material. For TCR repertoire profiling, blood samples were analyzed as peripheral blood mononuclear cells. The immunoSEQ Assay was used to sequence TCR beta CDR3 regions from DNA. Concerning the study's data processing: T cell density was computed as TCR beta template counts normalized to usable DNA estimated by amplifying housekeeping genes. Richness was estimated with the preseqR package, extrapolating to 400,000 templates for PBMC samples and 120,000 templates for tissue samples. Clonality was taken to be one minus Pielou's evenness. Tissue-enriched TCRs were identified by differential abundance testing using productive amino-acid clonotypes, minimum total count 5 and alpha 0.1. The Jaccard Index and the Morisita Overlap Index were used to measure how much the repertoires overlapped between compartments. TCR beta CDR3s were clustered by GLIPH together with public tetramer-defined viral CDR3s, and at least three viral sequences plus V-gene enrichment were required for viral motifs. Entries here come from immuneACCESS through TCRdb and include only in-frame sequences with V and J called. Some clones fail to appear in such tables; in the studies checked, an unresolved V gene covers under half of the shortfall, and the cause of the remainder is unknown. The V and J calls and clone size were taken over from that table, and D and trimming were inferred from the DNA. This sample gives about 40,000 clones in total; roughly 86% of them show up just once. Approximately 6.4% of the sample is taken by the ten largest.

Paper-wide results and their limitations: Because of the exploratory design, TCR variables were selected using unadjusted p-values without false-discovery rate correction. The highest T cell clonality was observed in uninvolved tumor-adjacent lung, where clonality exceeded that of tumor, suggesting that antigenic responses were more focused in uninvolved tumor-adjacent lung. A median of about 53 of the top 100 tumor clones were detected in paired uninvolved adjacent lung, and around 30 of these tumor clones were also found among the top 100 clones of the paired uninvolved adjacent lung. Multi-region tumor sequencing was not performed, so intratumor heterogeneity could not be excluded. Longer overall survival was associated with higher blood T cell density, whereas shorter survival was associated with higher adjacent-lung clonality.

As for this clone: Its antigen is still unknown. No base quality values were provided; no much bigger clone lies one nucleotide off.

Recombination connected TRBV6-5 to TRBJ2-7; the D segment cannot be called with confidence. The sample consisted of peripheral blood, taken before any cancer treatment. The sequence came from a man aged 40 to 75 with stage I lung adenocarcinoma. The CDR3 in this case is CASTTRTRVSYEQYF. The DNA is as follows: TGTGCCAGCACCACCCGCACAAGGGTCTCCTACGAGCAGTACTTC.